This T cell receptor (beta chain) was identified during a study of cytomegalovirus exposure and HLA in healthy donors. Amplification used 60 Vbeta primers and 13 Jbeta primers. Sequencing was performed with immunoSEQ multiplex PCR; in TCRdb, only in-frame clones are kept and a portion is missing. The data show around 250,000 clones, around nine tenths seen once. This CDR3 comprises 16 residues. CDR1 is LNHDA and CDR2 is SQIVND in the germline V gene (reference sequence). Losses at the gene ends were 6 bases for V and 3 bases for J; bases not matched to a gene: 11. The sequence derives from a girl aged 2-15 years in good health and CMV-seronegative. This sequence joins TRBV19 and TRBJ1-2, with 9 bases lining up with TRBD1. The sample was PBMCs. The CDR3 spells CASRGAGTGTYYGYTF. The CDR3 DNA reads TGTGCCAGTAGAGGGGCCGGGACAGGGACCTACTATGGCTACACCTTC.